Following are 25 T cell receptor beta chains from one sample sequenced in a study of blood T cells in healthy people across ages. The second PCR ran about 6 to 11 cycles with a sample-barcoded 5' primer and J-beta primers. From the 5' RACE reads, TCRdb called clonotypes with MiXCR, one entry per CDR3 protein. The table shows fewer than 900,000 distinct CDR3 sequences, with roughly two fifths occurring only once. Sequencing was carried out using blood. These receptors came from a woman aged 60 to 75 in good health.

This chain uses TRBV12-5 with TRBJ2-1; D unclear. This CDR3 is 12 amino acids long. Germline V lookup: CDR1 LGHNT, CDR2 FRNRAP. The germline V and J ends were trimmed by 5 bases and 10 bases, with 12 bases remaining between them. The CDR3 bases are TGTGCTAGTGGTCTGGGATCCGGGGAGCAGTTCTTC. Translating it yields CASGLGSGEQFF.

The gene calls are TRBV4-2 and TRBJ1-1; unclear D gene. Trimming took 4 bases from V and 0 from J, leaving 12 bases between them. Germline V gene data show CDR1 as LGHNA and CDR2 as YNFKEQ. CDR3 length equals 15 residues. CDR3 loop: CASSLFGQMNTEAFF. In DNA form, the CDR3 reads TGTGCCAGCAGCCTTTTCGGCCAGATGAACACTGAAGCTTTCTTT.

The J gene is TRBJ1-2, the V gene TRBV6-5, with no clear D. The V end lost 6 bases, the J end lost 6 bases, and 20 bases lay between the germline ends. CDR3 length equals 15 residues. Germline lookup yields CDR1 MNHEY and CDR2 SVGAGI. CDR3 amino acids: CASSPWADKPHGYTF. DNA of the CDR3: TGTGCCAGCAGCCCATGGGCAGACAAACCGCATGGCTACACCTTC.

V is TRBV29-1 and J is TRBJ1-1, with D unclear. CDR3 length: 13 amino acids. The V gene lost 4 bases and the J gene lost 8 bases, with 17 bases spanning the gap. Germline loops: CDR1 SQVTM, CDR2 ANQGSEA. The CDR3 here is CSVGAGAGREAFF. The CDR3 coding sequence is TGCAGCGTTGGGGCAGGAGCCGGGCGGGAAGCTTTCTTT.

In its sample, this clonotype was seen many times. J is TRBJ2-1 and V is TRBV7-2; D is possibly TRBD1 (6 bases). The length of the CDR3 is 13 residues. Germline values: CDR1 SGHTA, CDR2 FQGNSA. Trimming cost V 4 bases and J 10 bases, with 14 bases left between them. CDR3 sequence (DNA): TGTGCCAGCAGCTCCTCAAACAGGGCAGAGCAGTTCTTC. Translated: CASSSSNRAEQFF.

This clonotype was seen a single time. This chain links TRBV3-1 with TRBJ2-1; 13 bases agree with TRBD2. The CDR3 has 16 amino acids. Germline V gene sequence: CDR1 LGHDT, CDR2 YNNKEL (reference sequence). J lost 10 bases, V lost 2 bases, and 8 bases had no gene match. The CDR3 region is CASSQLGLAGNGEQFF. Written as DNA, the CDR3 is TGTGCCAGCAGCCAACTGGGACTAGCGGGAAACGGCGAGCAGTTCTTC.

The chain recombines TRBV20-1 with TRBJ1-2; D is unresolved. The length of the CDR3 is 14 residues. With 0 bases removed from V and 0 bases from J, the gap between germline ends came to 8 bases. CDR1 and CDR2 from the germline V gene are DFQATT and SNEGSKA (reference sequence). The CDR3 DNA is TGCAGTGCTAGAGAGGGCCGAGCTAACTATGGCTACACCTTC. It encodes CSAREGRANYGYTF.

To note about this clonotype: One end of the junction fails to match germline, which may point to a read error. The gene calls are TRBV12-3 or TRBV12-4 and TRBJ1-2; D not certain. The CDR3 has 13 residues. Here the CDR3 reads CASSLGPNHGYTF. The CDR3 DNA sequence: TGTGCCAGCAGTTTAGGACCTAACCATGGCTACACCTTC.

For this clonotype: One end of the junction fails to match germline, which may point to a read error. The V call is TRBV15, the J call TRBJ2-1; the D gene is possibly TRBD1 (5 bases). The CDR3 runs to 15 residues. CDR1 and CDR2 (germline): LNHNV, YYDKDF (reference sequence). The CDR3: CATSVRTVLDSEQFF. The CDR3, as DNA: TGTGCCACCAGCGTACGGACGGTTCTCGACAGTGAGCAGTTCTTT.

This clonotype was found a few times. The chain recombines TRBV20-1 with TRBJ2-1; no clear D. Per germline, CDR1 DFQATT and CDR2 SNEGSKA (reference sequence). The CDR3 totals 15 residues. V was trimmed by 0 bases and J by 3 bases, leaving 12 bases between them. CDR3 nucleotides: TGCAGTGCTAGAGATCTACTAATCCTCTACAATGAGCAGTTCTTC. It specifies CSARDLLILYNEQFF.

This chain joins TRBV20-1 and TRBJ2-1; D may be TRBD2 (6 bases). The CDR3 has 11 amino acids. Trimming stripped 6 bases from V and 5 bases from J, with 8 bases between. Germline V lookup: CDR1 DFQATT, CDR2 SNEGSKA (reference sequence). The CDR3 DNA is TGCAGTGCCGCGGGGCACAATGAGCAGTTCTTC. Protein sequence: CSAAGHNEQFF.

V is TRBV18 and J is TRBJ2-5, with 11 bases identical to TRBD2. Germline CDR1 reads KGHSH; CDR2 reads LQKENI. The CDR3 extends over 16 amino acids. V lost 3 bases and J lost 11; bases outside the gene matches: 14. This chain's CDR3 is CASSPTSGELDNEQYF. CDR3 bases: TGTGCCAGCTCACCGACTAGCGGGGAGCTGGACAATGAGCAGTACTTC.

CDR3 region: CASSLLGAELWKDGYTF. In DNA, the CDR3 is TGTGCCAGCAGCTTACTAGGGGCGGAACTTTGGAAAGATGGCTACACCTTC. This sequence joins TRBV7-9 and TRBJ1-2, with D possibly matching TRBD1 (5 bases). The CDR3 runs 17 residues. Germline V gene lookup returns CDR1 SEHNR and CDR2 FQNEAQ (reference sequence). Between the trimmed V and J ends, which lost 2 bases and 6 bases, there was a span of 22 bases.

The chain has TRBV25-1 and TRBJ1-6, with D unclear. V lost 3 bases and J lost 6, with 3 bases in between. The CDR3 loop spans 12 amino acids. CDR1 and CDR2 from the germline V gene are MGHDK and SYGVNS. CDR3 protein: CASSEPNSPLHF. As DNA, the CDR3 is TGTGCCAGCAGTGAGCCTAATTCACCCCTCCACTTT. The variable domain in full, with the rest retrieved from reference TRBV25-1 and TRBJ1-6, is EADIYQTPRYLVIGTGKKITLECSQTMGHDKMYWYQQDPGMELHLIHYSYGVNSTEKGDLSSESTVSRIRTEHFPLTLESARPSHTSQYLCASSEPNSPLHFGNGTRLTVT.

V usage is TRBV12-3 or TRBV12-4 and J usage is TRBJ2-7, with TRBD1 as a possible D gene (6 bases). This CDR3 region has 13 residues. The V end was cut by 4 bases, the J end by 4 bases, with 11 bases between. The CDR3 nucleotides read TGTGCCAGCAGTTCGAACAGGGCTTACGAGCAGTACTTC. Its protein is CASSSNRAYEQYF.

This clonotype appeared a few times. The chain is built from TRBV5-1 and TRBJ2-1; 10 bases fit TRBD2. The germline CDR1 and CDR2 sequences are SGHRS and YFSETQ. CDR3 length: 16 amino acids. V dropped 4 bases and J dropped 8; count of bases not matched to a gene: 12. CDR3 sequence (DNA): TGCGCCAGCAGCCACGGGGGGACTAGCGACCTCCATGAGCAGTTCTTC. It is translated as CASSHGGTSDLHEQFF.

At least ten counts were recorded for this clonotype. This chain joins TRBV15 and TRBJ2-3, with D perhaps assigned TRBD1 or TRBD2 (5 bases each). The CDR3 is 15 amino acids. CDR1 and CDR2 (germline): LNHNV, YYDKDF (reference sequence). Deletions cut 0 bases from V and 5 bases from J, with 12 bases between. CDR3 in DNA: TGTGCCACCAGCAGAGAGGGTCTGAGGGGAGATACGCAGTATTTT. It yields the protein CATSREGLRGDTQYF.

This clonotype was observed a few times. The chain uses TRBV5-1 and TRBJ2-5; D is possibly TRBD1 or TRBD2 (5 bases each). The ends were cut back, 4 bases at V and 1 base at J, with 14 bases in the middle. Germline V lookup: CDR1 SGHRS, CDR2 YFSETQ. The CDR3 consists of 15 residues. CDR3 protein: CASSIYSGTQETQYF. CDR3 bases: TGCGCCAGCAGCATCTACTCCGGGACCCAAGAGACCCAGTACTTC.

This sequence joins TRBV20-1 and TRBJ2-1, with TRBD2 matching over 7 bases. The junction had 14 bases not matched to a gene; V was cut back by 6 bases and J by 6 bases. This CDR3 region has 15 residues. CDR1 is DFQATT, CDR2 SNEGSKA, per germline (reference sequence). The chain's CDR3 is CSARGPASGSNEQFF. The CDR3 nucleotides are TGCAGTGCGAGGGGTCCCGCTAGCGGTTCCAATGAGCAGTTCTTC.

This chain links TRBV28 with TRBJ2-1; a weak D match, TRBD2 (6 bases). V lost 2 bases, J lost 7 bases, and 12 bases lay in between. The germline V gene has CDR1 MDHEN and CDR2 SYDVKM. The CDR3 contains 14 residues. In DNA form, the CDR3 reads TGTGCCAGCAGTTTAAGCGGCGGGAAAAATGAGCAGTTCTTC. Translating it yields CASSLSGGKNEQFF.

This clonotype was counted only a few times. The V and J genes are TRBV6-6 and TRBJ2-5; D possibly corresponds to TRBD1 (5 bases). The CDR3 has 15 amino acids. Germline V lookup: CDR1 MNHNY, CDR2 SVGAGI (reference sequence). With 0 bases removed from V and 1 base from J, the gap between germline ends came to 9 bases. The CDR3 loop reads CASSYSQGLQETQYF. CDR3 bases: TGTGCCAGCAGTTACTCCCAGGGCCTCCAAGAGACCCAGTACTTC.

The table lists this clonotype with a few counts. The V and J genes are TRBV12-3 or TRBV12-4 and TRBJ2-7; possible D gene TRBD1, 5 bases. V shed 5 bases and J shed 6 bases, with 14 bases lying between them. This CDR3 has 13 amino acids. This CDR3 is CASSQGADAEQYF. The CDR3 region has the DNA TGTGCCAGCAGTCAAGGGGCAGATGCCGAGCAGTACTTC.

The chain combines TRBV7-9 with TRBJ2-1, with 10 nucleotides matching TRBD2. Germline V gene lookup returns CDR1 SEHNR and CDR2 FQNEAQ (reference sequence). This CDR3 is built from 17 residues. J was trimmed by 5 bases and V by 5 bases; bases with no gene match: 12. CDR3 nucleotides: TGTGCCAGCAGCCCATGGAGTAGCGGGGGGACCCACAATGAGCAGTTCTTC. It is translated as CASSPWSSGGTHNEQFF.

This clonotype was counted between two and nine times. The V gene is TRBV4-1, the J gene TRBJ2-7; no definite D call. Germline assignment: CDR1 MGHRA and CDR2 YSYEKL. The CDR3 covers 15 residues. V lost 0 bases and J 7 bases, leaving 16 bases between the germline ends. The CDR3: CASSQEKLGIGEQYF. The DNA for the CDR3 is TGCGCCAGCAGCCAAGAGAAGTTGGGAATTGGGGAGCAGTACTTC.

V gene TRBV4-1 combines with J gene TRBJ1-4; 8 bases are a match to TRBD1. CDR1 is MGHRA and CDR2 is YSYEKL in the germline V gene. There are 15 residues in the CDR3. The V gene end was trimmed by 3 bases and the J gene end by 8 bases; junction bases not matched to a gene: 8. CDR3 sequence reads: CASSHHTGGGEKLFF. The CDR3 DNA reads as TGCGCCAGCAGCCACCACACAGGGGGTGGCGAAAAACTGTTTTTT.